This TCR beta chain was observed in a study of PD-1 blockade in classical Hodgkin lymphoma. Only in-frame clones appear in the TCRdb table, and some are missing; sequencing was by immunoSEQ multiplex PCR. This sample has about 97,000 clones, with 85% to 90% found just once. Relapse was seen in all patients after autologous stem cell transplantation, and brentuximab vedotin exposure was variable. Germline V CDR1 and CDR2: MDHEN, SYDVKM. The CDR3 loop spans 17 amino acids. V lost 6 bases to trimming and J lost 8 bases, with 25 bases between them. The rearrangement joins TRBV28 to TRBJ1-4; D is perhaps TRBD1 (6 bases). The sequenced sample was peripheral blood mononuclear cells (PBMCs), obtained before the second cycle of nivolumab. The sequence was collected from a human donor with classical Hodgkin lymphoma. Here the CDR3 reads CASRGWGAGVVSEKLFF. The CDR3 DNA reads TGTGCCAGCAGAGGCTGGGGGGCTGGGGTTGTTAGCGAAAAACTGTTTTTT.